These T cell receptor beta chains were read from a single sample in a study of blood T cell repertoires in COVID-19. Only in-frame clones appear in the TCRdb table, and some are missing; sequencing was by immunoSEQ multiplex PCR. The sample holds 90,000 to 120,000 clones, 65% to 90% seen once. Material: PBMCs or T cells enriched from blood (not recorded which). The receptors were sampled from a woman in her forties or fifties who had recovered from COVID-19. CDR3s include the opening cysteine and the closing phenylalanine or tryptophan. D genes are given only for firm matches. Size is omitted from some rows. Given values are once, few, many or a class for expanded clones.

few	TRBV3-1/TRBV3-2	TRBJ2-7	NA	CASSQGGTYEQYF	TGTGCCAGCAGCCAAGGAGGGACCTACGAGCAGTACTTC
NA	TRBV10-3	TRBJ2-5	TRBD1	CAISKTGGVRETQYF	TGTGCCATCAGTAAGACAGGGGGAGTTCGGGAGACCCAGTACTTC
NA	TRBV15	TRBJ2-7	NA	CATSRERDYEQYF	TGTGCCACCAGCAGAGAACGCGACTACGAGCAGTACTTC
NA	TRBV12-3/TRBV12-4	TRBJ2-7	NA	CASSFRGANEQYF	TGTGCCAGCAGTTTCAGGGGGGCCAACGAGCAGTACTTC
NA	TRBV4-2	TRBJ2-2	NA	CASSQEGGPLPTRELFF	TGTGCCAGCAGCCAAGAAGGCGGGCCCCTACCCACCAGGGAGCTGTTTTTT
NA	TRBV6-5	TRBJ1-2	NA	CASSYREGYGYTF	TGTGCCAGCAGCTACAGGGAGGGCTATGGCTACACCTTC
NA	TRBV20-1	TRBJ2-7	NA	CSASGGYEQYF	TGCAGTGCTAGCGGGGGCTACGAGCAGTACTTC
NA	TRBV30	TRBJ1-2	NA	CAWSGLITAHGGYTF	TGTGCCTGGAGTGGACTAATAACTGCTCATGGGGGCTACACCTTC
NA	TRBV4-1	TRBJ2-7	TRBD2	CASSLLWGLGPYEQYF	TGCGCCAGCAGCCTTTTGTGGGGACTAGGACCCTACGAGCAGTACTTC
NA	TRBV28	TRBJ1-1	NA	CASSRRGSVAFF	TGTGCCAGCAGTCGCAGGGGATCGGTTGCTTTCTTT
NA	TRBV9	TRBJ2-1	TRBD2	CASSPGLAEYNEQFF	TGTGCCAGCAGCCCAGGACTAGCTGAGTACAATGAGCAGTTCTTC
NA	TRBV19	TRBJ1-4	NA	CASTWHATNEKLFF	TGTGCCAGCACCTGGCATGCAACTAATGAAAAACTGTTTTTT
NA	TRBV6-5	TRBJ1-2	NA	CASRDKSYGYTF	TGTGCCAGCAGGGACAAGTCCTATGGCTACACCTTC
few	TRBV6-1	TRBJ2-7	NA	CASSESTARYEQYF	TGTGCCAGCAGTGAATCTACAGCACGTTACGAGCAGTACTTC
NA	TRBV5-4	TRBJ2-5	TRBD1	CASSTGTGGLETQYF	TGTGCCAGCAGCACGGGGACAGGGGGCCTCGAGACCCAGTACTTC
few	TRBV27	TRBJ2-1	NA	CASSGEIGQFF	TGTGCCAGTTCCGGGGAAATTGGGCAGTTCTTC
NA	TRBV3-1/TRBV3-2	TRBJ2-7	TRBD2	CASSLGREGREQYF	TGTGCCAGCAGCCTAGGTCGGGAGGGTAGGGAGCAGTACTTC
NA	TRBV19	TRBJ1-5	TRBD1	CASSGQGARQPQHF	TGTGCCAGTAGTGGACAGGGGGCTCGTCAGCCCCAGCATTTT
NA	TRBV19	TRBJ2-2	NA	CASTSIPPGTGELFF	TGTGCCAGTACTTCGATTCCGCCGGGCACCGGGGAGCTGTTTTTT
NA	TRBV30	TRBJ2-3	TRBD2	CAWTRKSVAGGSDTQYF	TGTGCCTGGACAAGAAAAAGCGTAGCGGGGGGCTCAGATACGCAGTATTTT
NA	TRBV18	TRBJ1-1	TRBD1	CASSSTGDSEAFF	TGTGCCAGCTCATCCACAGGGGACTCTGAAGCTTTCTTT
few	TRBV5-1	TRBJ2-7	NA	CASSLTGWGFDEQYF	TGCGCCAGCAGCTTAACAGGGTGGGGTTTCGACGAGCAGTACTTC
once	TRBV5-6	TRBJ1-2	TRBD1	CASSLGQGDGYTF	TGTGCCAGCAGCTTGGGGCAGGGGGATGGCTACACCTTC
once	TRBV27	TRBJ2-3	NA	CASSLQFARDTQYF	TGTGCCAGCAGTTTACAGTTCGCGAGGGATACGCAGTATTTT
few	TRBV19	TRBJ1-3	TRBD1	CASSMRGRGLGNTIYF	TGTGCCAGTAGTATGAGAGGCAGGGGGCTCGGAAACACCATATATTTT
NA	TRBV28	TRBJ2-2	NA	CASSLYGGLDTGELFF	TGTGCCAGCAGTTTATATGGCGGGTTAGACACCGGGGAGCTGTTTTTT
NA	TRBV3-1/TRBV3-2	TRBJ1-1	NA	CASSQDWNTEAFF	TGTGCCAGCAGCCAGGACTGGAACACTGAAGCTTTCTTT
NA	TRBV18	TRBJ2-1	TRBD2	CASSPVGLAGGREQFF	TGTGCCAGCTCACCCGTGGGACTAGCGGGAGGGCGGGAGCAGTTCTTC
NA	TRBV27	TRBJ1-2	TRBD1	CASSRTGAYGYTF	TGTGCCAGCAGCAGGACAGGGGCCTATGGCTACACCTTC
NA	TRBV28	TRBJ1-5	NA	CASSPRGEGDNQPQHF	TGTGCCAGCAGTCCCCGGGGGGAGGGAGACAATCAGCCCCAGCATTTT
few	TRBV5-5	TRBJ1-3	TRBD1	CASGQDPSGNTIYF	TGTGCCAGTGGACAGGACCCCTCTGGAAACACCATATATTTT
NA	TRBV6-5	TRBJ2-1	NA	CATQGYNEQFF	TGTGCCACACAGGGTTACAATGAGCAGTTCTTC
NA	TRBV6-6	TRBJ1-3	NA	CASSRDLTGDTIYF	TGTGCCAGCAGTCGGGACCTAACGGGGGACACCATATATTTT
once	TRBV19	TRBJ1-5	NA	CASSMGQGRYQPQHF	TGTGCCAGTAGTATGGGGCAGGGAAGGTATCAGCCCCAGCATTTT
NA	TRBV3-1/TRBV3-2	TRBJ2-5	NA	CASTLGGTETQYF	TGTGCCAGCACCTTAGGGGGTACGGAGACCCAGTACTTC
NA	TRBV3-1/TRBV3-2	TRBJ2-7	NA	CASGKKSPLSYEQYF	TGTGCCAGCGGTAAAAAGTCCCCCCTATCCTACGAGCAGTACTTC
NA	TRBV18	TRBJ2-7	TRBD1	CASSLTGYEYEQYF	TGTGCCAGCTCACTGACAGGGTACGAATACGAGCAGTACTTC
NA	TRBV28	TRBJ1-5	TRBD1	CASSFSGAGQGFNQPQHF	TGTGCCAGCAGTTTCTCGGGGGCGGGACAGGGCTTCAATCAGCCCCAGCATTTT